The clone carrying this TCR beta chain occurred once. What it binds is unknown. This specimen belongs to a study of long-term antiretroviral therapy in people with HIV. Findings and limits, study-wide: Collection spanned 2004 to 2017; ART regimens may be less effective than current ones. Transplant-donor-level diversity was not reached after ART, though diversity increased. Spans of CDR3 length were tighter for HIV repertoires than for controls.

With 4 bases removed from V and 8 bases from J, the gap between germline ends came to 13 bases. Germline V gene data show CDR1 as SGHRS and CDR2 as YFSETQ. The CDR3 runs 12 residues. Samples were assayed with immunoSEQ v3.0 at survey level. TCRdb keeps only in-frame clones here, not all; method: immunoSEQ multiplex PCR. The sample has roughly 30,000 clones, less than 85% seen once. This chain links TRBV5-1 with TRBJ2-7; D might be TRBD1 (6 bases). The sequenced sample was unsorted PBMCs, obtained 0.3 years after starting antiretroviral therapy. This receptor was identified in a man aged 35-49 years with HIV. The CDR3 nucleotides read TGCGCCAGCAGCGAACCCACAGGGCAGCAGTACTTC. It is translated as CASSEPTGQQYF.